These 21 T cell receptor beta chains were all obtained from the same sample, sequenced in a study of blood T cell repertoires in COVID-19. The assay was immunoSEQ multiplex PCR, and TCRdb's table has in-frame clones only and misses some. The sample yields 70,000 or so clones, about 80% seen once. The sequenced sample consisted of peripheral blood. The receptors were sampled from a woman aged 55-70 years with acute or convalescent COVID-19.

J is TRBJ2-3 and V is TRBV5-1; 8 bases map to TRBD2. V shed 3 bases and J 6 bases; nucleotides not matched to a gene: 6. The germline CDR1 and CDR2 sequences are SGHRS and YFSETQ. This CDR3 contains 14 residues. CDR3 region: CASSSGLAVDTQYF. The CDR3 DNA sequence: TGCGCCAGCAGCTCTGGACTAGCTGTGGATACGCAGTATTTT.

On this clone itself: At the DNA level, this CDR3 is encoded by other sequences in the same sample as well. The chain employs TRBV6-4 and TRBJ1-1; no clear D. The CDR3 spans 13 residues. Germline CDR1 is MRHNA and CDR2 is SNTAGT. The ends were cut back, 3 bases at V and 4 bases at J, with 9 bases in the middle. CDR3: CASSEREGTEAFF. The CDR3 bases are TGTGCCAGCAGTGAAAGGGAGGGCACTGAAGCTTTCTTT.

This sequence joins TRBV3-1 (or the pseudogene TRBV3-2) and TRBJ2-1; no firm D call. The germline CDR1 and CDR2 sequences are LGHDT and YNNKEL (reference sequence). With 4 bases removed from V and 4 bases from J, the gap between germline ends came to 11 bases. This CDR3 is built from 14 residues. CDR3 region: CASSPFGLYNEQFF. DNA for the CDR3: TGTGCCAGCAGCCCATTTGGGCTTTACAATGAGCAGTTCTTC.

In this sample, this clone turned up once. The gene calls are TRBV18 and TRBJ2-2; TRBD1 aligns across 8 bases. The CDR3 has 17 amino acids. V shed 3 bases and J 0 bases; nucleotides not matched to a gene: 6. Germline V gives CDR1 KGHSH, CDR2 LQKENI. CDR3 in DNA: TGTGCCAGCTCACCCCAGCAGGGGGCCGCGAACACCGGGGAGCTGTTTTTT. This codes for CASSPQQGAANTGELFF.

V is TRBV5-1 and J is TRBJ1-3, with a weak D call TRBD1 (6 bases). Trimming pared 4 bases from V and 3 bases from J, leaving 14 bases between. The CDR3 is 15 amino acids. Per the germline V gene, CDR1 is SGHRS and CDR2 is YFSETQ. The CDR3 loop reads CASSVTGGGGNTIYF. The CDR3 nucleotides read TGCGCCAGCAGCGTTACGGGAGGGGGTGGAAACACCATATATTTT.

V usage is TRBV4-2 and J usage is TRBJ2-2, with 10 bases aligning to TRBD2. Germline CDR1 is LGHNA and CDR2 is YNFKEQ. The CDR3 extends over 18 amino acids. Trimming removed 1 base from V and 4 bases from J; junction bases left unmatched: 9. In DNA, the CDR3 is TGTGCCAGCAGCCAAGGATTCGCTAGCGGGGGCCTCACCGGGGAGCTGTTTTTT. This encodes CASSQGFASGGLTGELFF.

The V and J genes are TRBV6-1 and TRBJ1-2; tentative D call: TRBD1 (5 bases). CDR1 MNHNS and CDR2 SASEGT come from the germline V gene. The CDR3 has 15 amino acids. Trimming removed 0 bases from V and 4 bases from J, with 12 bases in between. The CDR3 spells CASSEAGGGFYGYTF. CDR3 DNA: TGTGCCAGCAGTGAAGCTGGGGGAGGGTTCTATGGCTACACCTTC.

The gene calls are TRBV19 and TRBJ1-1; D is unresolved. With 5 bases removed from V and 7 bases from J, the gap between germline ends came to 17 bases. Germline V CDR1 and CDR2: LNHDA, SQIVND (reference sequence). This CDR3 is built from 14 residues. The CDR3 protein is CASSLGVGNVEAFF. The CDR3 DNA reads TGTGCCAGTAGTCTCGGGGTTGGCAATGTTGAAGCTTTCTTT.

This clone was seen a few times. The CDR3 DNA sequence: TGCGCCAGCAGCTCAGGACAGGGCGCCCAGCCCCAGCATTTT. It specifies CASSSGQGAQPQHF. The chain has TRBV5-1 and TRBJ1-5; 8 bases map to TRBD1. V dropped 3 bases and J dropped 7; count of bases not matched to a gene: 6. Germline loops: CDR1 SGHRS, CDR2 YFSETQ. This CDR3 is built from 14 residues.

V usage is TRBV24-1 and J usage is TRBJ2-5, with 8 bases matching TRBD2. The germline gives CDR1 KGHDR, CDR2 SFDVKD. CDR3 length: 14 residues. The V and J ends lost 12 bases and 5 bases, in that order; junction bases with no gene match: 13. The CDR3 region has the DNA TGTGCCGTCGGTGGGAGCGGGGGTCTCGAGACCCAGTACTTC. This codes for CAVGGSGGLETQYF.

This chain joins TRBV28 and TRBJ2-7, with 10 bases aligning to TRBD1. CDR1 MDHEN and CDR2 SYDVKM come from the germline V gene. V was clipped by 1 base and J by 3 bases; unmatched bases: 6. The CDR3 length is 16 residues. CDR3 amino acids: CASSLLSGTGVYEQYF. The CDR3 bases are TGTGCCAGCAGTTTATTATCCGGGACAGGGGTCTACGAGCAGTACTTC.

This chain links TRBV4-2 with TRBJ2-5; 9 bases are a match to TRBD2. Germline V lookup: CDR1 LGHNA, CDR2 YNFKEQ. CDR3 size: 15 residues. After removal of 1 base from V and 4 bases from J, the junction contained 4 bases not matched to a gene. CDR3 sequence (DNA): TGTGCCAGCAGCCAAGCGAGCGGGGGGAGAGAGACCCAGTACTTC. This translates into CASSQASGGRETQYF.

This chain uses TRBV5-6 with TRBJ1-2; D is undetermined. The CDR3 covers 17 residues. CDR1 is SGHDT, CDR2 YYEEEE, per germline. V was cut by 0 bases and J by 0 bases, with 15 bases left in between. In nucleotides, the CDR3 is TGTGCCAGCAGCTTGGTCAGAGGATGGCAGCCTAACTATGGCTACACCTTC. This sequence encodes CASSLVRGWQPNYGYTF. The full variable domain, with the rest looked up from reference TRBV5-6 and TRBJ1-2, is DAGVTQSPTHLIKTRGQQVTLRCSPKSGHDTVSWYQQALGQGPQFIFQYYEEEERQRGNFPDRFSGHQFPNYSSELNVNALLLGDSALYLCASSLVRGWQPNYGYTFGSGTRLTVV.

The J gene is TRBJ2-7, the V gene TRBV10-2; TRBD1 matches 12 bases. With V trimmed by 4 bases and J by 4 bases, 11 bases remained unmatched. Per the germline V gene, CDR1 is WSHSY and CDR2 is SAAADI. The CDR3 contains 17 residues. CDR3 nucleotides: TGCGCCAGCAGTGGCAACCCGGGACAGGGGGCGGGATACGAGCAGTACTTC. Amino acids: CASSGNPGQGAGYEQYF.

The CDR3 here is CATRGGAVDTEAFF. The CDR3 nucleotides read TGCGCCACTCGAGGGGGCGCGGTAGACACTGAAGCTTTCTTT. This chain links TRBV5-1 with TRBJ1-1; 7 bases align to TRBD1. J lost 3 bases, V lost 9 bases, and 11 bases had no gene match. This CDR3 region has 14 residues. Germline V gene data show CDR1 as SGHRS and CDR2 as YFSETQ.

The rearrangement uses TRBV6-1 and TRBJ1-6; D is undetermined. V lost 1 base to trimming and J lost 10 bases, with 11 bases between them. The CDR3 has 14 amino acids. Germline lookup yields CDR1 MNHNS and CDR2 SASEGT. The CDR3 DNA sequence: TGTGCCAGCAGTGAAGGAGGGTCGGGGTCACCCCTCCACTTT. Amino acid sequence: CASSEGGSGSPLHF.

The chain has TRBV7-2 and TRBJ2-1; 10 positions agree with TRBD2. The CDR3 is made up of 15 amino acids. Germline CDR1 SGHTA, CDR2 FQGNSA. V lost 5 bases, J lost 8 bases, and 9 bases stayed unmatched. CDR3 in DNA: TGTGCCAGCAGCGCTAGCGGGGGTGTCGGCCATGAGCAGTTCTTC. It encodes CASSASGGVGHEQFF.

For the CDR3, the DNA is TGTGCCAGCAGTGATGAGGTGACAGCCTCACTAGCCAAAAACATTCAGTACTTC. Protein: CASSDEVTASLAKNIQYF. The chain employs TRBV6-1 and TRBJ2-4; tentatively, D is TRBD1 (5 bases). With 3 bases removed from V and 0 bases from J, the gap between germline ends came to 18 bases. In germline, CDR1 is MNHNS, CDR2 SASEGT. The CDR3 covers 18 residues.

The J gene is TRBJ1-2, the V gene TRBV2; D is possibly TRBD1 (5 bases). Trimming left V 7 bases short and J 0 bases short, with 15 bases between. Germline CDR1 reads SNHLY; CDR2 reads FYNNEI. The CDR3 runs 15 residues. In DNA, the CDR3 is TGTGCCAGCAAGAGGTCGGACAAGGCTAACTATGGCTACACCTTC. Its protein is CASKRSDKANYGYTF.

The chain carries TRBV5-1 and TRBJ2-3, with 13 bases identical to TRBD2. CDR3 length equals 15 residues. The junction had 2 bases not matched to a gene; V was cut back by 2 bases and J by 5 bases. The germline gives CDR1 SGHRS, CDR2 YFSETQ. The CDR3 region is CASSFGLAGVDTQYF. As DNA, the CDR3 is TGCGCCAGCAGCTTTGGACTAGCGGGGGTAGATACGCAGTATTTT. Supplemented by reference TRBV5-1 and TRBJ2-3, the full variable domain reads KAGVTQTPRYLIKTRGQQVTLSCSPISGHRSVSWYQQTPGQGLQFLFEYFSETQRNKGNFPGRFSGRQFSNSRSEMNVSTLELGDSALYLCASSFGLAGVDTQYFGPGTRLTVL.

Concerning this clone itself: A junction end diverges from the germline sequence, so it may reflect a read error. This rearrangement joins TRBV29-1 to TRBJ1-2; a possible D gene is TRBD1 (5 bases). The CDR3 loop spans 14 amino acids. The germline V gene encodes CDR1 SQVTM and CDR2 ANQGSEA. The CDR3 nucleotides are TGCAGCGCCTCTTCAGGGTTGGGGGACTATGGTTACACCTTC. The encoded protein is CSASSGLGDYGYTF.